The clone carrying this T cell receptor (beta chain) was counted only a few times. Antigen unknown. A junction end diverges from the germline sequence, so it may reflect a read error. The CDR3 extends over 13 amino acids. The germline V gene has CDR1 SSHAT and CDR2 FNYEAQ (reference sequence). Expressed TCRB transcripts got sequenced, as all isolated RNA was reverse transcribed. Clones were sequenced by immunoSEQ multiplex PCR, and TCRdb holds only the in-frame ones, with some missing. The sample yields a few hundred thousand clones, approximately 14% seen once. The data are from a study of beta chain features in type 1 diabetes. At the level of the study: Patients shared similar age, gender and cell yields with healthy donors.

Findings and limits, study-wide: Shorter TCRB CDR3s, moderately but significantly so, were found in Type 1 diabetes patients in all four CD4+ subsets.

Source material: naive CD4+ T cells from blood. The TCR sequence derives from a man under 40 in good health. The rearrangement links TRBV7-7 to TRBJ2-1; D may be TRBD2 (6 bases). The CDR3 bases are TGTGCTAGCAGCTCCGCGCGGGAAGGTGAGCAGTTCTTC. Its protein is CASSSAREGEQFF. Complete variable domain (other parts from reference TRBV7-7 and TRBJ2-1): GAGVSQSPRYKVTKRGQDVTLRCDPISSHATLYWYQQALGQGPEFLTYFNYEAQPDKSGLPSDRFSAERPEGSISTLTIQRTEQRDSAMYRCASSSAREGEQFFGPGTRLTVL.